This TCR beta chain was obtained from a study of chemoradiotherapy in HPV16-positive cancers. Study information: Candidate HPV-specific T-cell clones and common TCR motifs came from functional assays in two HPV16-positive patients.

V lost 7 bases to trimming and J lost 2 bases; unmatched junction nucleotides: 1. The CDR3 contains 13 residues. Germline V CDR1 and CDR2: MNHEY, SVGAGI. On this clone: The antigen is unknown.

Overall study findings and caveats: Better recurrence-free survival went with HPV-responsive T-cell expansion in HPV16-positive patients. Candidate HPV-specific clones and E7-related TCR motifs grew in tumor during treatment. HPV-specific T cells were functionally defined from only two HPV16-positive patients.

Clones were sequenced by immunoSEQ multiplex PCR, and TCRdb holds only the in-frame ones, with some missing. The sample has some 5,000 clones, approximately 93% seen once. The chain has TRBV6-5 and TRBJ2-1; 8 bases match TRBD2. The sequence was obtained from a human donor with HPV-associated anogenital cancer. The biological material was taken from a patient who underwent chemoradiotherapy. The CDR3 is CASTGGAYNEQFF. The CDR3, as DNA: TGTGCCAGCACCGGGGGGGCCTACAATGAGCAGTTCTTC.